What follows are 17 T cell receptor beta chains derived from one specimen sequenced in a study of shared clonotypes between healthy human individuals. Clones were read by immunoSEQ multiplex PCR, and TCRdb kept only the in-frame ones, dropping some. Of over 2 million clones in the sample, around 95% were seen once. The sample was naive CD4+ T cells sorted from blood. Subset meaning: CD45RA+ positively selected. The receptors shown here come from a man between 18 and 29 years old in good health.

The chain recombines TRBV2 with TRBJ2-7; no definite D call. Per the germline V gene, CDR1 is SNHLY and CDR2 is FYNNEI. V lost 6 bases and J lost 4, with 19 bases in between. The length of the CDR3 is 15 residues. CDR3 sequence (DNA): TGTGCCAGCAGCGCTGCGGCCCCAGCTCGGTACGAGCAGTACTTC. It is translated as CASSAAAPARYEQYF.

The chain links TRBV15 to TRBJ2-3, with 7 bases matching TRBD2. Losses at the gene ends were 5 bases for V and 2 bases for J; bases not matched to a gene: 7. The CDR3 has 15 amino acids. Germline assignment: CDR1 LNHNV and CDR2 YYDKDF (reference sequence). The CDR3 DNA follows: TGTGCCACCAGCGCGGGACTACAGAACACAGATACGCAGTATTTT. Its protein product is CATSAGLQNTDTQYF.

CDR3: CASSSDFDLFF. CDR3 sequence (DNA): TGTGCCAGCAGTTCGGACTTTGATTTGTTTTTT. The rearrangement links TRBV28 to TRBJ2-2; a weak D match, TRBD2 (5 bases). This CDR3 is built from 11 residues. V was pared by 4 bases and J by 15 bases, with 12 bases between. CDR1 is MDHEN, CDR2 SYDVKM, per germline.

This chain's CDR3 is CAGSRGFTNTEAFF. In DNA form, the CDR3 reads TGTGCCGGTTCCCGGGGCTTTACAAACACTGAAGCTTTCTTT. The chain recombines TRBV30 with TRBJ1-1, with a possible D match to TRBD1 (5 bases). This CDR3 spans 14 amino acids. Germline V gene lookup returns CDR1 GTSNPN and CDR2 SVGIG (reference sequence). V lost 8 bases and J 2 bases, leaving 18 bases between the germline ends.

V gene TRBV28 combines with J gene TRBJ1-4; 7 nucleotides match TRBD1. The CDR3 covers 14 residues. Trimming at V came to 4 bases and at J to 4 bases, leaving 3 bases not matched to a gene. Germline-derived CDR1 and CDR2 are MDHEN and SYDVKM. In DNA form, the CDR3 reads TGTGCCAGCAGTTCGGGACAGTATAATGAAAAACTGTTTTTT. Translating gives CASSSGQYNEKLFF. Variable domain in full (rest from reference TRBV28 and TRBJ1-4): DVKVTQSSRYLVKRTGEKVFLECVQDMDHENMFWYRQDPGLGLRLIYFSYDVKMKEKGDIPEGYSVSREKKERFSLILESASTNQTSMYLCASSSGQYNEKLFFGSGTQLSVL.

CDR3 region: CASSYPSWDNQPQHF. In DNA, the CDR3 is TGTGCCAGCAGTTACCCAAGTTGGGACAATCAGCCCCAGCATTTT. The V call is TRBV6-5, the J call TRBJ1-5; D remains unclear. The germline gives CDR1 MNHEY, CDR2 SVGAGI. Trimming took 2 bases from V and 3 from J, leaving 11 bases between them. The CDR3 length is 15 residues.

This clone was counted between two and nine times. The rearrangement links TRBV10-1 to TRBJ1-5; maybe TRBD1 (6 bases). Germline-derived CDR1 and CDR2 are WNHNN and SYGVQD (reference sequence). This CDR3 has 14 residues. Trimming took 2 bases from V and 7 from J, leaving 12 bases between them. As DNA, the CDR3 is TGCGCCAGCAGTGAGGCAGGGACACTACAGCCCCAGCATTTT. Translated, it gives CASSEAGTLQPQHF.

The rearrangement links TRBV7-2 to TRBJ2-7; perhaps TRBD1 as D (5 bases). The CDR3 runs to 12 residues. V lost 3 bases to trimming and J lost 11 bases, with 14 bases between them. CDR1 and CDR2 (germline): SGHTA, FQGNSA. The CDR3 reads CASSFYQGEKYF. The CDR3 nucleotides are TGTGCCAGCAGCTTTTATCAGGGCGAAAAGTACTTC.

V is TRBV6-5 and J is TRBJ2-2; 8 bases align to TRBD2. The CDR3 loop spans 13 amino acids. Trimming cost V 10 bases and J 5 bases; bases outside gene matches: 6. CDR1 is MNHEY and CDR2 is SVGAGI in the germline V gene. CDR3 sequence: CATKRERTGELFF. CDR3 bases: TGTGCCACCAAGCGGGAGAGGACCGGGGAGCTGTTTTTT.

The chain joins TRBV30 to TRBJ1-4; tentatively, D is TRBD1 (5 bases). The CDR3 has 17 residues. Germline loops: CDR1 GTSNPN, CDR2 SVGIG (reference sequence). V lost 0 bases and J lost 0, with 14 bases in between. CDR3 loop: CAWSVVGASATNEKLFF. CDR3 nucleotides: TGTGCCTGGAGTGTGGTAGGGGCCAGTGCAACTAATGAAAAACTGTTTTTT.

The V and J genes are TRBV10-3 and TRBJ2-1, with TRBD2 matching over 11 bases. This CDR3 spans 18 amino acids. Trimming at V came to 8 bases and at J to 2 bases, leaving 14 bases not matched to a gene. Per germline, CDR1 ENHRY and CDR2 SYGVKD. CDR3 sequence (DNA): TGTGCCATCGGCAGGGTAGCGGGAGGGAGGCTTACCTACAATGAGCAGTTCTTC. Protein product: CAIGRVAGGRLTYNEQFF.

The J gene is TRBJ1-6, the V gene TRBV27; the D gene is possibly TRBD1 (6 bases). The CDR3 extends over 14 amino acids. Trimming took off 3 bases at V and 6 bases at J, with 9 bases between the two ends. Germline assignment: CDR1 MNHEY and CDR2 SMNVEV (reference sequence). CDR3 DNA sequence: TGTGCCAGCAGTTTGGACAGAACTAATTCACCCCTCCACTTT. It specifies CASSLDRTNSPLHF.

This clone was picked up one time. The CDR3 spells CASTPWQSNQPQHF. The CDR3 DNA reads TGTGCCAGCACCCCATGGCAGAGCAATCAGCCCCAGCATTTT. The V call is TRBV28, the J call TRBJ1-5; D ambiguous. V was cut by 7 bases and J by 1 base, with 11 bases left in between. The CDR3 is made up of 14 amino acids. Germline values: CDR1 MDHEN, CDR2 SYDVKM.

CDR3 amino acids: CASSPGQGLGGTEAFF. CDR3 in DNA: TGCGCCAGCAGCCCGGGACAGGGCTTGGGTGGCACTGAAGCTTTCTTT. The chain couples TRBV5-1 to TRBJ1-1, with TRBD1 identical over 9 bases. The germline V gene has CDR1 SGHRS and CDR2 YFSETQ. V was pared by 4 bases and J by 4 bases, with 11 bases of the junction left unmatched. This CDR3 region has 16 residues.

The rearrangement links TRBV4-3 to TRBJ1-2; TRBD1 might be the D (5 bases). Trimming took 4 bases from V and 2 from J, leaving 11 bases between them. Germline V gene lookup returns CDR1 LGHNA and CDR2 YSLEER. The CDR3 contains 14 residues. The CDR3 coding sequence is TGCGCCAGCAGCCGTTCGGAGGGGAACTATGGCTACACCTTC. Its translation: CASSRSEGNYGYTF.

The V call is TRBV10-3, the J call TRBJ1-2; 10 bases map to TRBD1. The germline gives CDR1 ENHRY, CDR2 SYGVKD. J was trimmed by 7 bases and V by 7 bases; bases with no gene match: 6. This CDR3 is 13 amino acids long. The DNA for the CDR3 is TGTGCCATCACTCCGACAGGGGGCGTTGGCTACACCTTC. Encoded protein: CAITPTGGVGYTF.

The chain recombines TRBV19 with TRBJ2-3; the match to TRBD2 covers 9 bases. The CDR3 totals 17 residues. J was trimmed by 6 bases and V by 2 bases; bases with no gene match: 12. The germline CDR1 and CDR2 sequences are LNHDA and SQIVND (reference sequence). This CDR3 is CASSIRGGGAPTDTQYF. The DNA for the CDR3 is TGTGCCAGTAGTATACGGGGCGGGGGGGCCCCTACTGATACGCAGTATTTT.